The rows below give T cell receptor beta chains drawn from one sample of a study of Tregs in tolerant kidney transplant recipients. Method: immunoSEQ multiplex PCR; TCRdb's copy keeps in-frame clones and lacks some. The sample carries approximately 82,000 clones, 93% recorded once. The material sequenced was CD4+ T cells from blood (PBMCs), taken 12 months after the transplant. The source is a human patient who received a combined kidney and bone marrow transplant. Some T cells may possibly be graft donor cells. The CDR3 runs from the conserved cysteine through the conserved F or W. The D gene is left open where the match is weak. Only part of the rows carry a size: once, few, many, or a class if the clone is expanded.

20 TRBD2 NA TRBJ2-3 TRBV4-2 TGTGCCAGCAGCCAGGACGCCCGTAGCGGGGGGCTTATTCACACAGATACGCAGTATTTT CASSQDARSGGLIHTDTQYF
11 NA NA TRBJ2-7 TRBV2 TGTGCCAGCAGTGCTGAGCACGAGCAGTACTTC CASSAEHEQYF
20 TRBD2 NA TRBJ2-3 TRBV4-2 TGTGCCAGCAGCCAATGGGCTGGGACTAGCGGGAGGAGGGAGGGAGATACGCAGTATTTT CASSQWAGTSGRREGDTQYF
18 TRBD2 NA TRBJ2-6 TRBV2 TGTGCCAGCCAAGGACTAGCGGGAGAAAACTCTGGGGCCAACGTCCTGACTTTC CASQGLAGENSGANVLTF
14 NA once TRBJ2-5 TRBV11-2 TGTGCCAGCAGCGAACTAGCTAGGGGAGAGACCCAGTACTTC CASSELARGETQYF
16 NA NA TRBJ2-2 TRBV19 TGTGCCAGTAAAAAAAACCAGGGGCGGGTCACCGGGGAGCTGTTTTTT CASKKNQGRVTGELFF
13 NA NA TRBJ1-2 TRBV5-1 TGCGCCAGCAGCTTGGCGGGGTACTATGGCTACACCTTC CASSLAGYYGYTF
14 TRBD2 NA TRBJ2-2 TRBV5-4 TGTGCCAGCAGCCCGCAGCGGGAAGTCGGGGAGCTGTTTTTT CASSPQREVGELFF
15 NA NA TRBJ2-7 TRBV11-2 TGTGCCAGCAGCTTAGGATGGCGGGCCGCCTACGAGCAGTACTTC CASSLGWRAAYEQYF
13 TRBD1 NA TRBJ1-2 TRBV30 TGTGCCTCGGACAGGGGGCAGAAGGAGGGCTACACCTTC CASDRGQKEGYTF
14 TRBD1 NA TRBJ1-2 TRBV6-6 TGTGCCAGCAGTTATCCGGGGACAGACTATGGCTACACCTTC CASSYPGTDYGYTF
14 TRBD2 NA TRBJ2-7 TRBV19 TGTGCCAGTAGTGCCTGGGGGGGACCCAACGAGCAGTACTTC CASSAWGGPNEQYF
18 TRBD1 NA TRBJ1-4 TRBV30 TGTGCCTGGAGTACTATGTGGGACAGGGGGCGTCGTATTGAAAAACTGTTTTTT CAWSTMWDRGRRIEKLFF
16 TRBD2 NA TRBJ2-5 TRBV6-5 TGTGCCAGCAGTTACGTATTTAGCGGGAATCAAGAGACCCAGTACTTC CASSYVFSGNQETQYF
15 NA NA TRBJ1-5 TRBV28 TGTGCCAGCAGTCGCGGACAAGTTAGCAATCAGCCCCAGCATTTT CASSRGQVSNQPQHF
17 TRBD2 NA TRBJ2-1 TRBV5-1 TGCGCCAGCAGCTCAAGACTAGCGGGGATGAGGTACAATGAGCAGTTCTTC CASSSRLAGMRYNEQFF